The 12 T cell receptor beta chains in this list originate from one sample, sequenced in a study of regulatory T cells in long-lasting Graves disease. For TCR beta, libraries came from iRepertoire HTBI primers and Arm-PCR of CDR3 regions. TCRdb analysed the multiplex PCR reads with MiXCR anew, one entry per CDR3 protein. The table includes over 200,000 distinct CDR3 sequences, approximately 16% detected once. The sample's time point: newly diagnosed GD, antithyroid drugs for less than 3 months. From PBMCs, RNA was extracted and then used to make the TCR library. The sample in question was peripheral blood mononuclear cells (PBMCs), obtained at new diagnosis, from a patient treated with antithyroid drugs. These receptors were obtained from a female donor with Graves disease.

The chain joins TRBV11-3 to TRBJ2-5; perhaps TRBD2 as D (6 bases). The V gene's germline CDR1 is SGHNT and CDR2 YENEEA. The CDR3 extends over 15 amino acids. Trimming removed 0 bases at V and 5 bases at J, with 13 bases between. CDR3 DNA sequence: TGTGCCAGCAGCTTAGATTTCGGGAGTGGTGAGACCCAGTACTTC. It codes for CASSLDFGSGETQYF. The variable domain in full, completed from reference TRBV11-3 and TRBJ2-5, reads EAGVVQSPRYKIIEKKQPVAFWCNPISGHNTLYWYLQNLGQGPELLIRYENEEAVDDSQLPKDRFSAERLKGVDSTLKIQPAELGDSAVYLCASSLDFGSGETQYFGPGTRLLVL.

This clonotype was counted at least ten times. The chain employs TRBV7-2 and TRBJ2-4, with no clear D. The ends were cut back, 3 bases at V and 5 bases at J, with 8 bases in the middle. The CDR3 spans 13 residues. CDR1 is SGHTA and CDR2 is FQGNSA in the germline V gene. DNA for the CDR3: TGTGCCAGCAGCTTTGGGCCCCAAAACATTCAGTACTTC. Protein product: CASSFGPQNIQYF.

This clonotype was counted only a few times. This likely stems from a read error, as it lies one base from a far larger clone. The gene calls are TRBV3-1 and TRBJ2-2, with 10 bases lining up with TRBD2. V trimming: 7 bases; J trimming: 3 bases; junction bases outside the gene matches: 2. Germline CDR1 LGHDT, CDR2 YNNKEL (reference sequence). CDR3 length: 14 amino acids. The CDR3: CASKGLADTGELFF. CDR3 coding DNA: TGTGCCAGCAAAGGACTAGCGGACACCGGGGAGCTGTTTTTT.

This clonotype was seen at least ten times. The chain joins TRBV6-7 to TRBJ2-2; D not resolved. TRBV6-7 is recorded as an ORF, its role being uncertain. This CDR3 spans 14 amino acids. The CDR3 region has the DNA TGTGCTACAATCTGGTACGCGAACACCGGGGAGCTGTTTTTT. It yields the protein CATIWYANTGELFF.

This clonotype was recorded at least ten times. The V and J genes are TRBV7-2 and TRBJ2-7; 8 nucleotides align to TRBD2. V trimming: 5 bases; J trimming: 4 bases; junction bases outside the gene matches: 10. This CDR3 has 15 residues. CDR1 SGHTA and CDR2 FQGNSA come from the germline V gene. CDR3 DNA sequence: TGTGCCAGCAGCCCCATTAGCGGGATTATTTACGAGCAGTACTTC. Protein: CASSPISGIIYEQYF.

This clonotype has a count of ten or more. This rearrangement joins TRBV7-2 to TRBJ2-6, with D perhaps assigned TRBD1 or TRBD2 (6 bases each). The CDR3 is 15 amino acids. Germline CDR1 reads SGHTA; CDR2 reads FQGNSA. Trimming cost V 6 bases and J 2 bases, with 11 bases left between them. Written as DNA, the CDR3 is TGTGCCAGCAGGGTGGGGGGCGCTGGGGCCAACGTCCTGACTTTC. The encoded protein is CASRVGGAGANVLTF.

The sample holds a few counts of this clonotype. The chain carries TRBV7-8 and TRBJ2-1; TRBD2 aligns across 8 bases. CDR1 is SGHVS and CDR2 is FQNEAQ in the germline V gene. The CDR3 runs to 19 residues. Trimming removed 2 bases from V and 4 bases from J; junction bases left unmatched: 16. The CDR3 DNA reads TGTGCCAGCAGCTTATGGAGTCCGGCTAGCGGGTCCCATTACAATGAGCAGTTCTTC. This sequence encodes CASSLWSPASGSHYNEQFF.

This clonotype showed up many times. An end of the junction differs from the germline gene, which may be a read error. This chain uses TRBV6-2 or TRBV6-3 with TRBJ2-7; D assignment may be TRBD1 or TRBD2 (6 bases each). Germline V gives CDR1 MNHEY, CDR2 SVGEGT. The CDR3 has 12 amino acids. The CDR3 sequence is CTSSSPRGEKYF. The CDR3, as DNA: TGTACCAGCAGTTCCCCTAGGGGGGAAAAGTACTTC.

This clonotype was seen many times. The rearrangement uses TRBV11-2 and TRBJ2-7, with 11 bases identical to TRBD2. The CDR3 length is 15 residues. CDR1 is SGHAT and CDR2 is FQNNGV in the germline V gene. The V segment lost 3 bases and the J segment 2 bases; nucleotides outside the gene matches: 3. The CDR3, as DNA: TGTGCCAGCAGCTTCCCGGGACTAGCGGCCTACGAGCAGTACTTC. This sequence encodes CASSFPGLAAYEQYF.

This clonotype was picked up many times. V and J are TRBV7-6 and TRBJ2-5; D uncertain. Trimming removed 3 bases from V and 3 bases from J, with 8 bases in between. Per the germline V gene, CDR1 is SGHVS and CDR2 is FNYEAQ. The CDR3 has 13 amino acids. CDR3 region: CASSLLTEETQYF. The CDR3 nucleotides read TGTGCCAGCAGCTTGCTTACGGAAGAGACCCAGTACTTC.

This clonotype was seen repeatedly, ten times or more. This CDR3 is CASQGLYTEAFF. CDR3 sequence (DNA): TGTGCCTCGCAGGGGTTGTACACTGAAGCTTTCTTT. This chain connects TRBV24-1 to TRBJ1-1; D is possibly TRBD1 (6 bases). Deletions cut 12 bases from V and 3 bases from J, with 13 bases between. Germline assignment: CDR1 KGHDR and CDR2 SFDVKD. This CDR3 comprises 12 residues.

The CDR3 DNA reads TGTGCCAGCACCCGGGGACAGACCACTGAAGCTTTCTTT. Translating gives CASTRGQTTEAFF. The chain has TRBV25-1 and TRBJ1-1; the match to TRBD1 covers 7 bases. Per germline, CDR1 MGHDK and CDR2 SYGVNS. The CDR3 covers 13 residues. The J segment lost 4 bases and the V segment lost 7 bases, leaving 6 bases of the junction unmatched.